Listed below are T cell receptor beta chains from one sample, sequenced in a study of blood T cells in healthy people across ages. In TCRdb, the 5' RACE reads were re-called with MiXCR into one record per CDR3 protein. The sample lists hundreds of thousands of distinct CDR3 sequences; around 32% were seen once. Material: blood. Source of these receptors: a woman older than 75 in good health. Each CDR3 is given with its conserved first and last residue. Fields, in order: CDR3 protein, CDR3 DNA, CDR3 length, clone size, V gene, J gene, D gene. D genes are given only for firm matches. Not all rows give a size; the values are once, few, many and, for expanded clones, a class.

CASSPRDGDNSPLHF	TGTGCCAGCAGCCCCCGGGACGGAGATAATTCACCCCTCCACTTT	15	few	TRBV3-1	TRBJ1-6	.
CASSFKGADAEYF	TGTGCCAGCAGTTTCAAAGGCGCAGATGCGGAGTATTTT	13	once	TRBV12-3/TRBV12-4	TRBJ2-3	.
CAWSPMGAVGYGYTF	TGTGCCTGGAGTCCCATGGGGGCGGTCGGCTATGGCTACACCTTC	15	.	TRBV30	TRBJ1-2	.
CASSSQGGEETQYF	TGTGCCAGCAGCTCTCAGGGGGGGGAAGAGACCCAGTACTTC	14	many	TRBV11-3	TRBJ2-5	.
CASSEWAGGPFHEQYF	TGTGCCAGCAGTGAATGGGCGGGGGGGCCTTTCCACGAGCAGTACTTC	16	many	TRBV25-1	TRBJ2-7	TRBD2
CASSSGTVSSYNEQFF	TGCGCCAGCAGCTCCGGGACCGTGAGCTCCTACAATGAGCAGTTCTTC	16	many	TRBV5-1	TRBJ2-1	.
CASSPPGGGGAQYF	TGTGCCAGCAGCCCACCAGGTGGAGGGGGGGCGCAGTATTTT	14	.	TRBV7-3	TRBJ2-3	.
CSAVPLAADTQYF	TGCAGCGCGGTCCCACTAGCGGCAGATACGCAGTATTTT	13	.	TRBV29-1	TRBJ2-3	TRBD2
CSVVGQENTEAFF	TGCAGCGTGGTGGGACAAGAGAACACTGAAGCTTTCTTT	13	few	TRBV29-1	TRBJ1-1	.
CAWSVRSGADLYGYTF	TGTGCCTGGAGTGTAAGGTCAGGGGCCGACCTCTATGGCTACACCTTC	16	few	TRBV30	TRBJ1-2	.
CAGARRTLTSANEQFF	TGTGCCGGCGCAAGGAGGACGCTGACTAGCGCCAATGAGCAGTTCTTC	16	.	TRBV11-2	TRBJ2-1	TRBD2
CASSPGGTKNERYF	TGCGCCAGCAGCCCGGGAGGGACGAAGAATGAGCGGTACTTC	14	few	TRBV5-1	TRBJ2-5	TRBD2
CASSESPGSGNYGYTF	TGTGCCAGCAGTGAAAGCCCTGGTAGCGGAAACTATGGCTACACCTTC	16	few	TRBV6-1	TRBJ1-2	.
CASSQDGGVGTPTDTQYF	TGCGCCAGCAGCCAAGATGGGGGGGTCGGCACCCCCACAGATACGCAGTATTTT	18	many	TRBV4-1	TRBJ2-3	TRBD2
CASSIERRPSRIKETQYF	TGTGCCAGCAGCATCGAACGGAGGCCAAGTCGAATTAAAGAGACCCAGTACTTC	18	many	TRBV21-1	TRBJ2-5	.
CASSPVRSGELFF	TGTGCCAGCAGCCCCGTTAGGTCCGGGGAGCTGTTTTTT	13	many	TRBV7-2	TRBJ2-2	.
CSAAHRGDEQFF	TGCAGTGCTGCCCACAGGGGCGATGAGCAGTTCTTC	12	many	TRBV20-1	TRBJ2-1	TRBD1
CASKPGTSTYEQYF	TGTGCCAGCAAGCCCGGGACGTCCACCTACGAGCAGTACTTC	14	few	TRBV2	TRBJ2-7	.
CSAVRGVSTEAFF	TGCAGTGCGGTCCGTGGGGTATCGACTGAAGCTTTCTTT	13	few	TRBV20-1	TRBJ1-1	.
CSASRQGVSSYNSPLHF	TGCAGTGCTAGCCGACAGGGGGTCAGCTCCTATAATTCACCCCTCCACTTT	17	.	TRBV20-1	TRBJ1-6	TRBD1
CASSQDQAQVYGYTF	TGCGCCAGCAGCCAAGATCAGGCTCAGGTCTATGGCTACACCTTC	15	.	TRBV4-3	TRBJ1-2	.
CAISQKETQYF	TGTGCCATCAGCCAGAAAGAGACCCAGTACTTC	11	many	TRBV10-3	TRBJ2-5	.